These T cell receptor beta chains were read from a single sample in a study of blood T cell repertoires in COVID-19. TCRdb's copy holds only in-frame clones and misses some; the assay was immunoSEQ multiplex PCR. The sample has some 110,000 clones; 75% to 90% are singletons. The source material was peripheral blood. The origin of the receptors is a man over 45 with acute or convalescent COVID-19. Each CDR3 is given with its conserved first and last residue. The order of the fields is D gene, clone size, J gene, V gene, CDR3 protein, CDR3 DNA. A D gene is named only where the DNA matches it firmly. Part of the rows lack a size; the others show once, few, many or a class for expanded clones.

D gene: TRBD2; clone size: NA; J gene: TRBJ2-2; V gene: TRBV5-1; CDR3 protein: CASSRLAGNTGELFF; CDR3 DNA: TGCGCCAGCAGCAGACTAGCGGGAAACACCGGGGAGCTGTTTTTT
D gene: TRBD2; clone size: NA; J gene: TRBJ2-7; V gene: TRBV13; CDR3 protein: CASSSSGRGSYEQYF; CDR3 DNA: TGTGCCAGCAGCTCGAGCGGGAGGGGATCCTACGAGCAGTACTTC
D gene: TRBD2; clone size: once; J gene: TRBJ2-3; V gene: TRBV6-4; CDR3 protein: CASSDSPSGSTDTQYF; CDR3 DNA: TGTGCCAGCAGTGACTCGCCTAGCGGGAGTACAGATACGCAGTATTTT
D gene: NA; clone size: once; J gene: TRBJ2-3; V gene: TRBV10-3; CDR3 protein: CAISVGGPTDTQYF; CDR3 DNA: TGTGCCATCAGTGTTGGAGGACCCACAGATACGCAGTATTTT
D gene: TRBD2; clone size: NA; J gene: TRBJ2-2; V gene: TRBV6-4; CDR3 protein: CASSDIAGTAGELFF; CDR3 DNA: TGTGCCAGCAGTGACATAGCGGGAACGGCCGGGGAGCTGTTTTTT
D gene: NA; clone size: few; J gene: TRBJ1-5; V gene: TRBV19; CDR3 protein: CASRHGTGGYQPQHF; CDR3 DNA: TGTGCCAGTAGACACGGGACGGGGGGTTATCAGCCCCAGCATTTT
D gene: NA; clone size: NA; J gene: TRBJ1-2; V gene: TRBV11-2; CDR3 protein: CASSFGSGYTF; CDR3 DNA: TGTGCCAGCAGCTTTGGGAGTGGCTACACCTTC
D gene: NA; clone size: NA; J gene: TRBJ2-7; V gene: TRBV7-6; CDR3 protein: CASSPRVLLPQTRYEQYF; CDR3 DNA: TGTGCCAGCAGCCCTCGGGTTCTTTTGCCTCAAACTCGCTACGAGCAGTACTTC
D gene: TRBD2; clone size: NA; J gene: TRBJ2-7; V gene: TRBV3-1/TRBV3-2; CDR3 protein: CASSDILAGGLDEQYF; CDR3 DNA: TGTGCCAGCAGCGATATATTAGCGGGAGGGCTTGACGAGCAGTACTTC
D gene: NA; clone size: NA; J gene: TRBJ2-1; V gene: TRBV2; CDR3 protein: CASRDSYNEQFF; CDR3 DNA: TGTGCCAGCCGCGACTCCTACAATGAGCAGTTCTTC
D gene: TRBD2; clone size: NA; J gene: TRBJ2-1; V gene: TRBV7-2; CDR3 protein: CASSLRGSHNEQFF; CDR3 DNA: TGTGCCAGCAGCTTACGCGGGAGCCACAATGAGCAGTTCTTC
D gene: NA; clone size: few; J gene: TRBJ2-2; V gene: TRBV10-1; CDR3 protein: CASSARATGELFF; CDR3 DNA: TGCGCCAGCAGTGCCAGGGCGACCGGGGAGCTGTTTTTT
D gene: TRBD2; clone size: NA; J gene: TRBJ2-2; V gene: TRBV30; CDR3 protein: CAYLRGGRAGTGELFF; CDR3 DNA: TGTGCCTACCTCAGGGGCGGGAGGGCCGGAACCGGGGAGCTGTTTTTT
D gene: TRBD1; clone size: NA; J gene: TRBJ2-2; V gene: TRBV18; CDR3 protein: CASSPGQGDTGELFF; CDR3 DNA: TGTGCCAGCTCACCGGGACAGGGGGATACCGGGGAGCTGTTTTTT
D gene: NA; clone size: once; J gene: TRBJ1-5; V gene: TRBV6-5; CDR3 protein: CASSNLGGGNQPQHF; CDR3 DNA: TGTGCCAGCAGTAACCTGGGGGGTGGCAATCAGCCCCAGCATTTT
D gene: TRBD2; clone size: once; J gene: TRBJ2-1; V gene: TRBV11-2; CDR3 protein: CASTTSGRASDEQFF; CDR3 DNA: TGTGCCAGCACCACTAGCGGGAGGGCCTCGGATGAGCAGTTCTTC
D gene: TRBD1; clone size: few; J gene: TRBJ2-7; V gene: TRBV19; CDR3 protein: CASSITGTGAYEQYF; CDR3 DNA: TGTGCCAGTAGTATTACCGGGACAGGGGCCTACGAGCAGTACTTC
D gene: TRBD1; clone size: NA; J gene: TRBJ2-7; V gene: TRBV10-2; CDR3 protein: CASRTGTGGVYEQYF; CDR3 DNA: TGCGCCAGCAGAACCGGGACAGGGGGCGTCTACGAGCAGTACTTC
D gene: NA; clone size: NA; J gene: TRBJ2-1; V gene: TRBV5-1; CDR3 protein: CASSPGQHYNEQFF; CDR3 DNA: TGCGCCAGCAGCCCGGGACAACACTACAATGAGCAGTTCTTC
D gene: TRBD2; clone size: NA; J gene: TRBJ2-7; V gene: TRBV30; CDR3 protein: CAWSSGTLDEQYF; CDR3 DNA: TGTGCCTGGAGTAGCGGGACTCTGGACGAGCAGTACTTC
D gene: NA; clone size: NA; J gene: TRBJ2-3; V gene: TRBV24-1; CDR3 protein: CATSDLLGGTTDTQYF; CDR3 DNA: TGTGCCACCAGTGATTTGCTAGGGGGAACCACAGATACGCAGTATTTT
D gene: NA; clone size: NA; J gene: TRBJ2-7; V gene: TRBV6-1; CDR3 protein: CASSEEGYQYF; CDR3 DNA: TGTGCCAGCAGTGAGGAGGGTTACCAGTACTTC
D gene: TRBD1; clone size: NA; J gene: TRBJ2-7; V gene: TRBV19; CDR3 protein: CASSLYAGTGAEQYF; CDR3 DNA: TGTGCCAGTTCTTTATACGCCGGGACAGGGGCCGAGCAGTACTTC
D gene: TRBD1; clone size: NA; J gene: TRBJ2-5; V gene: TRBV5-8; CDR3 protein: CASSIGTGTETQYF; CDR3 DNA: TGTGCCAGCAGCATAGGGACAGGGACGGAGACCCAGTACTTC
D gene: TRBD2; clone size: NA; J gene: TRBJ2-1; V gene: TRBV13; CDR3 protein: CASSLGTSGGEQFF; CDR3 DNA: TGTGCCAGCAGCTTAGGGACTAGCGGGGGTGAGCAGTTCTTC
D gene: TRBD2; clone size: NA; J gene: TRBJ2-7; V gene: TRBV14; CDR3 protein: CASSPRSLAVSYEQYF; CDR3 DNA: TGTGCCAGCAGCCCGCGATCCCTAGCGGTCTCCTACGAGCAGTACTTC
D gene: NA; clone size: NA; J gene: TRBJ2-2; V gene: TRBV30; CDR3 protein: CAWSVLTGNTGELFF; CDR3 DNA: TGTGCCTGGAGTGTTTTGACAGGGAACACCGGGGAGCTGTTTTTT
D gene: NA; clone size: NA; J gene: TRBJ2-7; V gene: TRBV5-1; CDR3 protein: CASSGGLYEQYF; CDR3 DNA: TGCGCCAGCAGCGGGGGACTCTACGAGCAGTACTTC
D gene: NA; clone size: once; J gene: TRBJ1-3; V gene: TRBV5-5; CDR3 protein: CASSLASGTSSGNTIYF; CDR3 DNA: TGTGCCAGCAGCTTAGCTTCAGGAACAAGCTCTGGAAACACCATATATTTT
D gene: NA; clone size: NA; J gene: TRBJ2-7; V gene: TRBV5-4; CDR3 protein: CASANYEQYF; CDR3 DNA: TGTGCCAGCGCTAACTACGAGCAGTACTTC
D gene: TRBD2; clone size: NA; J gene: TRBJ2-5; V gene: TRBV19; CDR3 protein: CASSPKNRGGGETQYF; CDR3 DNA: TGTGCCAGTAGCCCTAAAAATCGCGGGGGAGGAGAGACCCAGTACTTC
D gene: TRBD1; clone size: NA; J gene: TRBJ2-7; V gene: TRBV2; CDR3 protein: CASRPLTGGSSYEQYF; CDR3 DNA: TGTGCCAGCAGACCCTTGACAGGGGGCAGCTCCTACGAGCAGTACTTC
D gene: NA; clone size: NA; J gene: TRBJ1-4; V gene: TRBV6-5; CDR3 protein: CATGNWVEKLFF; CDR3 DNA: TGTGCTACCGGGAACTGGGTTGAAAAACTGTTTTTT
D gene: TRBD2; clone size: NA; J gene: TRBJ2-7; V gene: TRBV7-2; CDR3 protein: CASSLGRGSYYEQYF; CDR3 DNA: TGTGCCAGCAGCTTAGGCCGCGGGAGTTACTACGAGCAGTACTTC
D gene: NA; clone size: few; J gene: TRBJ2-7; V gene: TRBV6-5; CDR3 protein: CASNPVRGGEQYF; CDR3 DNA: TGTGCCAGCAACCCCGTAAGGGGGGGAGAGCAGTACTTC
D gene: TRBD1; clone size: NA; J gene: TRBJ2-7; V gene: TRBV18; CDR3 protein: CASSPPGQGRSQQYF; CDR3 DNA: TGTGCCAGCTCACCACCGGGACAGGGAAGATCTCAGCAGTACTTC
D gene: NA; clone size: NA; J gene: TRBJ1-1; V gene: TRBV12-3/TRBV12-4; CDR3 protein: CASSLSKNTEAFF; CDR3 DNA: TGTGCCAGCAGTTTAAGCAAGAACACTGAAGCTTTCTTT
D gene: NA; clone size: NA; J gene: TRBJ2-2; V gene: TRBV7-9; CDR3 protein: CASSFPGGFGAGELFF; CDR3 DNA: NA
D gene: TRBD1; clone size: NA; J gene: TRBJ2-7; V gene: TRBV5-1; CDR3 protein: CASSLGQGKDEQYF; CDR3 DNA: TGCGCCAGCAGCCTCGGACAGGGGAAGGACGAGCAGTACTTC
D gene: TRBD1; clone size: NA; J gene: TRBJ1-4; V gene: TRBV28; CDR3 protein: CASRGQVQNEKLFF; CDR3 DNA: TGTGCCAGCAGAGGACAGGTTCAGAATGAAAAACTGTTTTTT
D gene: TRBD1; clone size: NA; J gene: TRBJ2-7; V gene: TRBV15; CDR3 protein: CATSRGGQVASYEQYF; CDR3 DNA: TGTGCCACCAGCAGAGGAGGACAGGTGGCGTCCTACGAGCAGTACTTC
D gene: NA; clone size: NA; J gene: TRBJ1-6; V gene: TRBV6-5; CDR3 protein: CASSSRAGNSPLHF; CDR3 DNA: TGTGCCAGCAGTTCCCGGGCGGGAAATTCACCCCTCCACTTT
D gene: TRBD2; clone size: NA; J gene: TRBJ2-1; V gene: TRBV5-1; CDR3 protein: CASSLAGLAGGSSMNEQFF; CDR3 DNA: TGCGCCAGCAGCTTGGCGGGACTAGCGGGAGGATCTAGTATGAATGAGCAGTTCTTC
D gene: TRBD1; clone size: NA; J gene: TRBJ2-3; V gene: TRBV25-1; CDR3 protein: CASSVAGTGSTDTQYF; CDR3 DNA: TGTGCCAGCAGTGTGGCCGGGACAGGGAGCACAGATACGCAGTATTTT
D gene: NA; clone size: NA; J gene: TRBJ2-7; V gene: TRBV19; CDR3 protein: CASSRGSEQYF; CDR3 DNA: TGTGCCAGTTCACGGGGGTCCGAGCAGTACTTC
D gene: NA; clone size: NA; J gene: TRBJ1-2; V gene: TRBV5-1; CDR3 protein: CASSLGRTYGYTF; CDR3 DNA: TGCGCCAGCAGCTTGGGGAGAACCTATGGCTACACCTTC
D gene: NA; clone size: NA; J gene: TRBJ1-5; V gene: TRBV6-5; CDR3 protein: CASSPLQGNQPQHF; CDR3 DNA: TGTGCCAGCAGTCCCCTACAGGGCAATCAGCCCCAGCATTTT
D gene: NA; clone size: NA; J gene: TRBJ2-3; V gene: TRBV5-1; CDR3 protein: CASSLQGNGADTQYF; CDR3 DNA: TGCGCCAGCAGCTTGCAGGGGAATGGGGCAGATACGCAGTATTTT
D gene: NA; clone size: once; J gene: TRBJ2-2; V gene: TRBV12-5; CDR3 protein: CASGFSFDRELFF; CDR3 DNA: TGTGCTAGTGGCTTCTCCTTCGACAGGGAGCTGTTTTTT
D gene: NA; clone size: few; J gene: TRBJ1-2; V gene: TRBV4-1; CDR3 protein: CASSHPRGQFYGYTF; CDR3 DNA: TGCGCCAGCAGCCACCCCCGAGGACAGTTCTATGGCTACACCTTC
D gene: TRBD1; clone size: NA; J gene: TRBJ2-2; V gene: TRBV10-3; CDR3 protein: CASTGGASETGELFF; CDR3 DNA: TGTGCGAGCACAGGGGGCGCTTCCGAGACCGGGGAGCTGTTTTTT
D gene: TRBD2; clone size: NA; J gene: TRBJ2-1; V gene: TRBV11-2; CDR3 protein: CASSLGVGLAGIQFF; CDR3 DNA: TGTGCCAGCAGCTTAGGTGTGGGACTAGCGGGAATTCAGTTCTTC